This passage covers 9 T cell receptor beta chains from one sample sequenced in a study of T-cell memory formation after mild COVID-19. TCRdb reprocessed the 5' RACE reads via MiXCR and lists one record per CDR3 protein. This sample has about 90,000 distinct CDR3 sequences, with over 13% found just once. Sequenced sample: PBMCs or a T cell subset sorted from them (not recorded which). Source of these receptors: a man younger than 30 who had mild COVID-19 (a few samples of this study predate the infection). Cell type and time point are not known.

In this sample, this clonotype turned up many times. CDR3 sequence: CASSPTWTGGTDTQYF. The CDR3 region has the DNA TGTGCCAGCAGCCCCACCTGGACAGGAGGCACAGATACGCAGTATTTT. The rearrangement uses TRBV7-2 and TRBJ2-3; TRBD1 aligns across 7 bases. The CDR3 runs to 16 residues. The ends lost 5 bases at V and 1 base at J; junction bases unmatched: 9. From germline, CDR1 is SGHTA and CDR2 FQGNSA.

This chain joins TRBV5-1 and TRBJ1-1; D is ambiguous. The CDR3 consists of 15 residues. Germline V CDR1 and CDR2: SGHRS, YFSETQ. The V end lost 0 bases, the J end lost 5 bases, and 14 bases lay between the germline ends. CDR3 amino acids: CASSLEVGRGTEAFF. CDR3 bases: TGCGCCAGCAGCTTGGAGGTGGGAAGAGGGACTGAAGCTTTCTTT.

This clonotype has just a few counts. The V gene is TRBV5-1, the J gene TRBJ2-3; D is uncertain. The CDR3 loop spans 12 amino acids. Germline V gene sequence: CDR1 SGHRS, CDR2 YFSETQ. V was cut by 2 bases and J by 4 bases, with 5 bases left in between. CDR3 DNA sequence: TGCGCCAGCAGCTTTCTGCCAGATACGCAGTATTTT. Translated, it gives CASSFLPDTQYF.

This clonotype was seen more than once but under ten times. This sequence joins TRBV4-1 and TRBJ1-6; D gene uncertain. Per the germline V gene, CDR1 is MGHRA and CDR2 is YSYEKL. Trimming took 3 bases from V and 8 from J, leaving 14 bases between them. The CDR3 is made up of 15 amino acids. The CDR3 DNA follows: TGCGCCAGCAGCCACCTGGGCAGAGCCGATTCACCCCTCCACTTT. Protein sequence: CASSHLGRADSPLHF.

This clonotype has a handful of counts. The chain has TRBV20-1 and TRBJ1-1, with 8 bases fitting TRBD1. Unmatched junction bases numbered 6, after V lost 1 base and J lost 11 bases. CDR3 length equals 12 residues. CDR1 and CDR2 (germline): DFQATT, SNEGSKA (reference sequence). The CDR3 reads CSARVSRGLAFF. CDR3 nucleotides: TGCAGTGCTAGAGTAAGCAGGGGGCTGGCTTTCTTT.

For the CDR3, the DNA is TGTGCCAGCAGCTCAGCCCCGGGACAGACCTCACCCCTCCACTTT. Amino acid sequence: CASSSAPGQTSPLHF. The chain carries TRBV5-6 and TRBJ1-6, with 7 nucleotides matching TRBD1. J was trimmed by 10 bases and V by 3 bases; bases with no gene match: 10. CDR1 is SGHDT, CDR2 YYEEEE, per germline. The CDR3 is 15 amino acids.

The J gene is TRBJ2-2, the V gene TRBV29-1; 7 bases line up with TRBD2. The ends lost 4 bases at V and 7 bases at J; junction bases unmatched: 3. The CDR3 extends over 12 amino acids. CDR1 and CDR2 (germline): SQVTM, ANQGSEA. The CDR3, as DNA: TGCAGCGTTGCGGGGGGAAACGGGGAGCTGTTTTTT. Translated, it gives CSVAGGNGELFF.

The gene calls are TRBV20-1 and TRBJ1-1, with D tentatively TRBD1 (6 bases). Germline V gives CDR1 DFQATT, CDR2 SNEGSKA (reference sequence). With 2 bases removed from V and 3 bases from J, the gap between germline ends came to 16 bases. CDR3 size: 15 residues. The CDR3 loop is CSARWAGAEYTEAFF. CDR3 nucleotides: TGCAGTGCTAGATGGGCGGGGGCCGAGTACACTGAAGCTTTCTTT.

This clonotype appeared a few times. The genes are TRBV9 and TRBJ1-1, with D tentatively TRBD1 (6 bases). The length of the CDR3 is 14 residues. The V gene's germline CDR1 is SGDLS and CDR2 YYNGEE. V lost 3 bases to trimming and J lost 3 bases, with 12 bases between them. CDR3 bases: TGTGCCAGCAGCGACCTAGGGACATACACTGAAGCTTTCTTT. This codes for CASSDLGTYTEAFF.